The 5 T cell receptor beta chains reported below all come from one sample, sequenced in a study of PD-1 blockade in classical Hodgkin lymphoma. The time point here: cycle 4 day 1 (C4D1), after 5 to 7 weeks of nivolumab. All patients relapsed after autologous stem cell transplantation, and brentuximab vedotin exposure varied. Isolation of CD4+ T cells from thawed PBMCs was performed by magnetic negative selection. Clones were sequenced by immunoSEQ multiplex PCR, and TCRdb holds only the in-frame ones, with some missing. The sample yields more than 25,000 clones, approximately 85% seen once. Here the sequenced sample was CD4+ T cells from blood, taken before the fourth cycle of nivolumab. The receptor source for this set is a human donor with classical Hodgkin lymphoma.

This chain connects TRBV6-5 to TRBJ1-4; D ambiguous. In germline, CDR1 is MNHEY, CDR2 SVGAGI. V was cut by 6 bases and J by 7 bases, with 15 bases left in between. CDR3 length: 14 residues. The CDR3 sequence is CASSPLPGVEKLFF. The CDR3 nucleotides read TGTGCCAGCAGCCCCCTGCCCGGGGTTGAAAAACTGTTTTTT.

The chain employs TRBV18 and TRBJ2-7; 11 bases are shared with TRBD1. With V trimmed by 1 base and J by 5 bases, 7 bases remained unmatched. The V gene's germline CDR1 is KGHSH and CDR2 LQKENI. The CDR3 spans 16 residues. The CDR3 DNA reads TGTGCCAGCTCACCACGTCGGACAGGGGGCTCGGACGAGCAGTACTTC. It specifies CASSPRRTGGSDEQYF.

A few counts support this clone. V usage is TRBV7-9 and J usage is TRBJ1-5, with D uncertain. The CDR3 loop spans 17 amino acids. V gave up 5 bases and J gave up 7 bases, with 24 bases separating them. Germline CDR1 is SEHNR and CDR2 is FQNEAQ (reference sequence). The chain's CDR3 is CASSPASGRGVGQPQHF. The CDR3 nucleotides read TGTGCCAGCAGCCCCGCCTCAGGACGGGGAGTAGGGCAGCCCCAGCATTTT.

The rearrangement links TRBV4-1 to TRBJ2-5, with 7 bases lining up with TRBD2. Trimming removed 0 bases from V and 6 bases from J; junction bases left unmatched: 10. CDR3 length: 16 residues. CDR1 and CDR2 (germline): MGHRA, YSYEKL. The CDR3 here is CASSQERGGSSKTQYF. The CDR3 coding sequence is TGCGCCAGCAGCCAAGAGAGAGGCGGGAGTTCGAAGACCCAGTACTTC.

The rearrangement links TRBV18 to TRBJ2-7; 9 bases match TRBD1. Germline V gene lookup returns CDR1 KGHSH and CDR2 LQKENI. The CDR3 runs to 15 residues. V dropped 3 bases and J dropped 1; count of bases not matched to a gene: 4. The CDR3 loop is CASSPQTGGSYEQYF. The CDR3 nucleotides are TGTGCCAGCTCACCCCAGACAGGGGGGTCCTACGAGCAGTACTTC. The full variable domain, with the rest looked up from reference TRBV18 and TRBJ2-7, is NAGVMQNPRHLVRRRGQEARLRCSPMKGHSHVYWYRQLPEEGLKFMVYLQKENIIDESGMPKERFSAEFPKEGPSILRIQQVVRGDSAAYFCASSPQTGGSYEQYFGPGTRLTVT.